Here is one TCR beta chain with its context. Its specificity is not known. The data were obtained in a study of shared clonotypes between healthy human individuals. General study points: Sequencing depth was expected to affect clonotype sharing among donors.

Some clones are missing from TCRdb's copy, which holds only in-frame ones; the method was immunoSEQ multiplex PCR. Of about 2.3 million clones in the sample, around 92% are singletons; the top ten hold approximately 0.4%. The CDR3 is 16 residues long. The germline CDR1 and CDR2 sequences are MDHEN and SYDVKM. V was clipped by 5 bases and J by 6 bases; unmatched bases: 7. This TCR came from a man aged 18 to 29 in good health. Some clones in this sample may be carry-over from other donors' samples. This chain connects TRBV28 to TRBJ2-7, with 16 bases fitting TRBD2. Input material: naive CD4+ T cells from PBMCs. Subset here: CD45RA+ positively selected. The CDR3 here is CASSLGLAGGPREQYF. The CDR3 DNA follows: TGTGCCAGCAGTCTGGGACTAGCGGGAGGGCCGCGCGAGCAGTACTTC.